These 28 T cell receptor beta chains came from one sample sequenced in a study of blood T cells in healthy people across ages. For the second PCR, which ran for about 7 to 11 cycles, a sample-barcoded 5' primer and a J-beta primer mix were used. Using its own MiXCR run on the 5' RACE reads, TCRdb lists one record per CDR3 protein. The repertoire holds approximately 1,100,000 distinct CDR3 sequences, with under 45% as singletons. The material sequenced was blood. These receptors all come from a woman aged 55-69 years in good health.

In its sample, this clonotype was seen a few times. The chain joins TRBV7-9 to TRBJ2-1; D is unclear. Germline-derived CDR1 and CDR2 are SEHNR and FQNEAQ (reference sequence). The CDR3 is 16 amino acids. Trimming left V 1 base short and J 4 bases short, with 14 bases between. Here the CDR3 DNA reads TGTGCCAGCAGCTTAGAGGGATTGGACCCGTACAATGAGCAGTTCTTC. Translating gives CASSLEGLDPYNEQFF.

Remarks on this clonotype: This may arise from a read error, as a much more abundant clone is one base away. This chain connects TRBV5-1 to TRBJ2-5; no clear D. The V end lost 3 bases, the J end lost 4 bases, and 16 bases lay between the germline ends. CDR3 length: 15 residues. The germline V gene has CDR1 SGHRS and CDR2 YFSETQ. CDR3 DNA: TGCGCCAGCAGCTCCACTGGTCGGCGGCCAGAGACCCAGTACTTC. Translated: CASSSTGRRPETQYF.

V usage is TRBV10-3 and J usage is TRBJ1-6, with TRBD1 matching over 7 bases. The CDR3 consists of 14 residues. Trimming cost V 6 bases and J 11 bases; bases outside gene matches: 10. Per the germline V gene, CDR1 is ENHRY and CDR2 is SYGVKD. The CDR3 DNA sequence: TGTGCCATCAGCTCGGGACAGATCAATGCACCCCTCCACTTT. It yields the protein CAISSGQINAPLHF.

A remark on this clonotype: One junction end does not reproduce the germline sequence, and a read error may be involved. The V gene is TRBV27, the J gene TRBJ2-1; no firm D call. The CDR3 sequence is 16 residues long. Germline V lookup: CDR1 MNHEY, CDR2 SMNVEV (reference sequence). In nucleotides, the CDR3 is TGTGCCGGCAGTCTTATCTCCAGCCTACCCTACAATGAGCAGTTCTTC. Translated: CAGSLISSLPYNEQFF.

This clonotype has a handful of counts. The chain links TRBV6-1 to TRBJ2-4; 8 positions match TRBD2. J lost 0 bases, V lost 6 bases, and 10 bases had no gene match. CDR3 size: 17 residues. CDR1 and CDR2 from the germline V gene are MNHNS and SASEGT. DNA of the CDR3: TGTGCCAGCAGGCCACTAGCGGCCCTCATAGCCAAAAACATTCAGTACTTC. It encodes CASRPLAALIAKNIQYF.

The CDR3 DNA follows: TGCAGTGCTGGCCACCGGACTGCAGGGGCCAACGTCCTGACTTTC. Its protein is CSAGHRTAGANVLTF. The chain carries TRBV20-1 and TRBJ2-6; D possibly corresponds to TRBD2 (5 bases). CDR1 is DFQATT and CDR2 is SNEGSKA in the germline V gene (reference sequence). This CDR3 comprises 15 residues. V was shortened by 5 bases and J by 4 bases, with 15 bases between the two germline ends.

The chain carries TRBV30 and TRBJ1-5; the D is unclear. The CDR3 runs 13 residues. Germline CDR1 reads GTSNPN; CDR2 reads SVGIG (reference sequence). V was clipped by 1 base and J by 7 bases, with 11 bases between them. The CDR3 loop is CAWSEPFGQPQHF. CDR3 DNA: TGTGCCTGGAGTGAACCCTTCGGGCAGCCCCAGCATTTT.

This clonotype was picked up a small number of times. The rearrangement links TRBV18 to TRBJ1-1; D is unresolved. CDR1 and CDR2 from the germline V gene are KGHSH and LQKENI. V lost 3 bases to trimming and J lost 3 bases, with 8 bases between them. The CDR3 loop spans 13 amino acids. The CDR3 reads CASSPRPDTEAFF. CDR3 coding DNA: TGTGCCAGCTCACCTCGGCCGGACACTGAAGCTTTCTTT.

The V gene is TRBV20-1, the J gene TRBJ2-3; 8 bases line up with TRBD2. V shed 3 bases, J shed 7 bases, and the junction held 6 bases outside the gene matches. The CDR3 totals 13 residues. From germline, CDR1 is DFQATT and CDR2 SNEGSKA (reference sequence). DNA of the CDR3: TGCAGTGCTAGGTCGGGGGGGTGGAATACGCAGTATTTT. Amino acids: CSARSGGWNTQYF.

The J gene is TRBJ2-3, the V gene TRBV29-1, with TRBD2 matching 13 bases. The V and J ends lost 3 bases and 0 bases, in that order; junction bases with no gene match: 6. Germline CDR1 reads SQVTM; CDR2 reads ANQGSEA. This CDR3 spans 17 amino acids. The CDR3 region has the DNA TGCAGCGTTGACGCCGGGACTAGCGGGATTAGCACAGATACGCAGTATTTT. It codes for CSVDAGTSGISTDTQYF.

Of note for this clonotype: A junction boundary mismatches the germline segment, possibly from a read error. This chain joins TRBV6-5 and TRBJ2-3; D is possibly TRBD2 (5 bases). The CDR3 is made up of 13 amino acids. Germline V gives CDR1 MNHEY, CDR2 SVGAGI. CDR3 region: CVSKRSFDVTQYF. As DNA, the CDR3 is TGTGTCAGCAAGCGGTCTTTCGATGTTACGCAGTATTTT.

This chain joins TRBV5-6 and TRBJ2-4; possible D gene TRBD1, 6 bases. The ends were cut back, 4 bases at V and 7 bases at J, with 15 bases in the middle. Germline V lookup: CDR1 SGHDT, CDR2 YYEEEE. The CDR3 is 14 amino acids. CDR3 coding DNA: TGTGCCAGCAGCCCGGACAGCCTGCTGAACATTCAGTACTTC. Translation: CASSPDSLLNIQYF.

This clonotype was seen a few times. This chain uses TRBV21-1 with TRBJ2-1; TRBD1, the table's D call, lacks a check against the DNA. TRBV21-1 is given as a pseudogene. The CDR3 sequence is 15 residues long. The CDR3 DNA reads TGTGCCAGCGATACACCGGGACAGGATCACAATGAGCAGTTCTTC. Its protein is CASDTPGQDHNEQFF.

This clonotype was detected only a few times. The gene calls are TRBV5-1 and TRBJ2-7; a weak D match, TRBD2 (5 bases). The CDR3 contains 14 residues. V was shortened by 5 bases and J by 3 bases, with 15 bases between the two germline ends. The germline gives CDR1 SGHRS, CDR2 YFSETQ. CDR3 region: CASSNPSRNYEQYF. CDR3 nucleotide sequence: TGCGCCAGCAGTAACCCTAGCCGGAACTACGAGCAGTACTTC. Variable domain in full (rest from reference TRBV5-1 and TRBJ2-7): KAGVTQTPRYLIKTRGQQVTLSCSPISGHRSVSWYQQTPGQGLQFLFEYFSETQRNKGNFPGRFSGRQFSNSRSEMNVSTLELGDSALYLCASSNPSRNYEQYFGPGTRLTVT.

Only a few counts were recorded for this clonotype. This rearrangement joins TRBV25-1 to TRBJ1-2; 8 bases match TRBD1. V dropped 6 bases and J dropped 5; count of bases not matched to a gene: 5. This CDR3 is 13 amino acids long. CDR1 MGHDK and CDR2 SYGVNS come from the germline V gene. The CDR3 loop reads CASRDRVEYGYTF. CDR3 in DNA: TGTGCCAGCAGGGACAGGGTTGAATATGGCTACACCTTC.

This sequence joins TRBV7-8 and TRBJ2-7; 7 bases fit TRBD1. This CDR3 spans 16 amino acids. Germline CDR1 and CDR2: SGHVS and FQNEAQ. Trimming cost V 5 bases and J 0 bases; bases outside gene matches: 10. CDR3 nucleotides: TGTGCCAGCAGCATGACAAGGGGGCCGAGCTCCTACGAGCAGTACTTC. Amino acids: CASSMTRGPSSYEQYF.

The chain is built from TRBV6-2 or TRBV6-3 and TRBJ2-3; 7 nucleotides align to TRBD1. This CDR3 comprises 15 residues. The germline gives CDR1 MNHEY, CDR2 SVGEGT. V dropped 6 bases and J dropped 0; count of bases not matched to a gene: 6. The CDR3 loop reads CASSDDRASTDTQYF. CDR3 DNA sequence: TGTGCCAGCAGCGACGACAGGGCTAGCACAGATACGCAGTATTTT.

This sequence joins TRBV5-6 and TRBJ2-1; D gene uncertain. Per germline, CDR1 SGHDT and CDR2 YYEEEE. V lost 5 bases and J lost 5, with 17 bases in between. CDR3 length: 15 residues. CDR3 sequence reads: CASSPGPPPDNEQFF. For the CDR3, the DNA is TGTGCCAGCAGTCCTGGACCGCCCCCCGACAATGAGCAGTTCTTC.

The rearrangement links TRBV5-6 to TRBJ2-7, with TRBD1 identical over 7 bases. The trim removed 7 bases at V and 2 bases at J, leaving 9 bases unmatched. Germline values: CDR1 SGHDT, CDR2 YYEEEE. The CDR3 spans 14 residues. The DNA for the CDR3 is TGTGCCAGCCAATTTACAGGGGACACCTACGAGCAGTACTTC. It codes for CASQFTGDTYEQYF.

This clonotype was observed a handful of times. The chain employs TRBV29-1 and TRBJ2-5, with D possibly TRBD2 on 6 matching bases. V gave up 6 bases and J gave up 11 bases, with 19 bases separating them. Germline CDR1 SQVTM, CDR2 ANQGSEA. This CDR3 has 12 residues. The CDR3 region is CSVRDLPGEQYF. CDR3 nucleotides: TGCAGCGTGAGGGACCTCCCGGGGGAGCAGTACTTC. Filled out from reference TRBV29-1 and TRBJ2-5, the complete variable domain reads SAVISQKPSRDICQRGTSLTIQCQVDSQVTMMFWYRQQPGQSLTLIATANQGSEATYESGFVIDKFPISRPNLTFSTLTVSNMSPEDSSIYLCSVRDLPGEQYFGPGTRLLVL.

Comment on this clonotype: It may be a read error: a sequence one base away is much more abundant. The chain combines TRBV6-5 with TRBJ2-3; D may correspond to TRBD1 or TRBD2 (5 bases each). From germline, CDR1 is MNHEY and CDR2 SVGAGI. The CDR3 loop spans 14 amino acids. The CDR3 region is CASSRTPRGDTRYF. The CDR3 nucleotides are TGTGCCAGCAGTCGGACCCCACGGGGCGATACGCGGTATTTT.

This chain joins TRBV13 and TRBJ2-7; TRBD2 matches 11 bases. The trim removed 2 bases at V and 2 bases at J, leaving 8 bases unmatched. Germline V gene sequence: CDR1 PRHDT, CDR2 FYEKMQ (reference sequence). This CDR3 is built from 17 residues. The CDR3 DNA reads as TGTGCCAGCAGCTTAAAGGCTTTAGCGGGAGGGGCCTACGAGCAGTACTTC. Translating it yields CASSLKALAGGAYEQYF.

This chain uses TRBV21-1 with TRBJ2-7; no check of the table's D call, TRBD2, against the DNA was made. TRBV21-1 is shown as a pseudogene. This CDR3 spans 15 amino acids. The CDR3 DNA sequence: TGTGCCAGCAGCAAAGGCGGAACTAGCGGGTACGAGCAGTACTTC. It is translated as CASSKGGTSGYEQYF.

This clonotype was found many times. This rearrangement joins TRBV4-1 to TRBJ2-7; tentatively, D is TRBD1 (6 bases). Germline-derived CDR1 and CDR2 are MGHRA and YSYEKL. The ends were cut back, 1 base at V and 4 bases at J, with 14 bases in the middle. This CDR3 is 15 amino acids long. CDR3 loop: CASSQVGQNVYEQYF. For the CDR3, the DNA is TGCGCCAGCAGCCAAGTCGGACAGAATGTTTACGAGCAGTACTTC.

This clonotype was seen many times. The rearrangement uses TRBV7-2 and TRBJ2-4; a weak D match, TRBD1 (5 bases). Per germline, CDR1 SGHTA and CDR2 FQGNSA. The length of the CDR3 is 14 residues. V was shortened by 2 bases and J by 2 bases, with 7 bases between the two germline ends. The CDR3 sequence: CASSLQGSKNIQYF. The CDR3 coding sequence is TGTGCCAGCAGCTTACAGGGATCCAAAAACATTCAGTACTTC.

The rearrangement joins TRBV2 to TRBJ2-1; D remains ambiguous. The CDR3 spans 12 residues. With 6 bases removed from V and 6 bases from J, the gap between germline ends came to 9 bases. Germline loops: CDR1 SNHLY, CDR2 FYNNEI. CDR3 protein: CASRRLFNEQFF. The CDR3 bases are TGTGCCAGCAGACGACTCTTCAATGAGCAGTTCTTC.

The gene calls are TRBV10-3 and TRBJ2-7; D gene unclear. The CDR3 covers 13 residues. The germline V gene encodes CDR1 ENHRY and CDR2 SYGVKD. V lost 7 bases and J 1 base, leaving 11 bases between the germline ends. CDR3 nucleotide sequence: TGTGCCATCAACGCCGGGCCATCCTACGAGCAGTACTTC. This sequence encodes CAINAGPSYEQYF.

The chain uses TRBV10-2 and TRBJ2-7; D possibly matches TRBD1 or TRBD2 (5 bases each). From germline, CDR1 is WSHSY and CDR2 SAAADI. V dropped 3 bases and J dropped 4 bases, with 13 bases sitting between them. The CDR3 contains 14 residues. Written as DNA, the CDR3 is TGCGCCAGCAGTGAAGGGACCGATAATTACGAGCAGTACTTC. Protein product: CASSEGTDNYEQYF.